What follows are 21 T cell receptor beta chains derived from one specimen sequenced in a study of Graves' ophthalmopathy and Graves' hyperthyroidism. The sequenced template was RNA, covering the TCR beta CDR3 region. The workflow started with a first-round RT-PCR run with HTBI primers and then moved on to a second-round multiplex PCR. MiXCR, run by TCRdb on the multiplex PCR reads, gives a single entry per CDR3 protein. The sample lists approximately 700,000 distinct CDR3 sequences, about two fifths occurring once. Sequenced: peripheral blood. The receptor source for this set is an adult man with Graves' ophthalmopathy.

This clonotype was recorded many times. This sequence joins TRBV7-2 and TRBJ2-7, with 8 positions matching TRBD1. Losses at the gene ends were 1 base for V and 12 bases for J; bases not matched to a gene: 8. From germline, CDR1 is SGHTA and CDR2 FQGNSA. The CDR3 totals 13 residues. In DNA, the CDR3 is TGTGCCAGCAGCTTAGGGGACAGGCTTTTCCGGTACTTC. It encodes CASSLGDRLFRYF.

This chain links TRBV25-1 with TRBJ2-7; D possibly uses TRBD1 or TRBD2 (5 bases each). The CDR3 has 13 amino acids. Trimming left V 9 bases short and J 1 base short, with 13 bases between. Germline values: CDR1 MGHDK, CDR2 SYGVNS. CDR3 loop: CASPGPGSYEQYF. CDR3 nucleotides: TGTGCCAGTCCGGGACCGGGTTCCTACGAGCAGTACTTC.

There are many counts of this clonotype. The chain carries TRBV4-3 and TRBJ1-4; 8 bases line up with TRBD1. Germline-derived CDR1 and CDR2 are LGHNA and YSLEER. The V gene end was trimmed by 0 bases and the J gene end by 8 bases; junction bases not matched to a gene: 8. CDR3 length: 16 residues. CDR3 protein: CASSQDGAGGREKLFF. For the CDR3, the DNA is TGCGCCAGCAGCCAAGATGGGGCAGGGGGCCGAGAAAAACTGTTTTTT.

With regard to this clonotype: At one boundary the junction diverges from the germline segment, which might be a read error. The rearrangement links TRBV10-3 to TRBJ2-6, with 8 bases lining up with TRBD1. CDR3 length equals 15 residues. The germline V gene encodes CDR1 ENHRY and CDR2 SYGVKD. Here the CDR3 reads CASSYSTDRAYVLTF. The CDR3 DNA sequence: TGTGCCAGCAGTTACTCGACGGACAGGGCCTACGTCCTGACTTTC.

This clonotype turned up a few times. The CDR3 DNA is TGTGCCAGCAGTCCGTTGGGCGCCGTCTCCTACGAGCAGTACTTC. It translates to CASSPLGAVSYEQYF. The V and J genes are TRBV6-5 and TRBJ2-7; no clear D gene. V lost 5 bases and J lost 0, with 14 bases in between. The V gene's germline CDR1 is MNHEY and CDR2 SVGAGI. The CDR3 runs 15 residues.

This chain uses TRBV29-1 with TRBJ2-5; 9 bases map to TRBD2. This CDR3 contains 13 residues. The junction had 3 bases not matched to a gene; V was cut back by 3 bases and J by 4 bases. CDR1 and CDR2 (germline): SQVTM, ANQGSEA. The CDR3 region has the DNA TGCAGCGTTGACCCTAGCGGGGTAGAGACCCAGTACTTC. This sequence encodes CSVDPSGVETQYF. Looking up the rest from reference TRBV29-1 and TRBJ2-5 gives the full variable domain: SAVISQKPSRDICQRGTSLTIQCQVDSQVTMMFWYRQQPGQSLTLIATANQGSEATYESGFVIDKFPISRPNLTFSTLTVSNMSPEDSSIYLCSVDPSGVETQYFGPGTRLLVL.

This chain joins TRBV13 and TRBJ1-2; D might be TRBD1 (5 bases). CDR1 is PRHDT, CDR2 FYEKMQ, per germline (reference sequence). This CDR3 contains 14 residues. Trimming took 6 bases from V and 6 from J, leaving 17 bases between them. CDR3 region: CASSIPQGMNGYTF. The CDR3 coding sequence is TGTGCCAGCAGTATCCCGCAGGGTATGAATGGCTACACCTTC.

This clonotype was recorded at least ten times. The CDR3 spells CASSSALVEQYF. CDR3 nucleotides: TGTGCCAGCAGCTCCGCACTAGTCGAGCAGTACTTC. The V gene is TRBV7-3, the J gene TRBJ2-7, with D perhaps matching TRBD2 (5 bases). Trimming removed 4 bases from V and 6 bases from J, with 10 bases in between. CDR1 is SGHTA, CDR2 FQGTGA, per germline. The CDR3 loop spans 12 amino acids. The full variable domain, in which reference TRBV7-3 and TRBJ2-7 provide the parts outside the CDR3, is GAGVSQTPSNKVTEKGKYVELRCDPISGHTALYWYRQSLGQGPEFLIYFQGTGAADDSGLPNDRFFAVRPEGSVSTLKIQRTERGDSAVYLCASSSALVEQYFGPGTRLTVT.

There are many counts of this clonotype. DNA for the CDR3: TGTGCCAGCAGTTTGGGAGCTAGCGGCGAGCAGTACTTC. Protein: CASSLGASGEQYF. This chain connects TRBV27 to TRBJ2-7, with 7 positions matching TRBD2. J lost 6 bases, V lost 3 bases, and 5 bases had no gene match. The germline gives CDR1 MNHEY, CDR2 SMNVEV (reference sequence). CDR3 length equals 13 residues.

This clonotype was observed a single time. A clone one base away is much larger, so this may be a read error. The chain is built from TRBV6-1 and TRBJ1-1; D uncertain. The germline V gene encodes CDR1 MNHNS and CDR2 SASEGT. The CDR3 covers 12 residues. The CDR3 spells CAISEGPLEAFF. CDR3 DNA sequence: TGTGCCATCAGTGAAGGGCCCCTTGAAGCTTTCTTT.

The chain uses TRBV12-3 or TRBV12-4 and TRBJ2-7; 8 bases are a match to TRBD1. This CDR3 has 16 amino acids. V gave up 5 bases and J gave up 7 bases; unmatched junction bases: 16. CDR3 sequence (DNA): TGTGCCAGCAGTCCCTGGGCGGACAGGGAATTCGGGGAGCAGTACTTC. This encodes CASSPWADREFGEQYF.

This sequence joins TRBV15 and TRBJ2-6, with D hard to call. V was clipped by 1 base and J by 5 bases, with 0 bases between them. CDR1 LNHNV and CDR2 YYDKDF come from the germline V gene (reference sequence). The CDR3 totals 12 residues. This CDR3 reads CATSRGANVLTF. Here the CDR3 DNA reads TGTGCCACCAGCAGAGGGGCCAACGTCCTGACTTTC.

This clonotype was counted at least ten times. V gene TRBV2 combines with J gene TRBJ1-2; TRBD1 matches at 9 bases. Losses at the gene ends were 6 bases for V and 6 bases for J; bases not matched to a gene: 11. CDR3 length: 15 amino acids. CDR1 and CDR2 from the germline V gene are SNHLY and FYNNEI. This CDR3 reads CASSGRGQGTNGYTF. In nucleotides, the CDR3 is TGTGCCAGCAGCGGCCGCGGACAGGGGACAAATGGCTACACCTTC.

This clonotype was counted many times. The chain carries TRBV2 and TRBJ2-2; D is possibly TRBD1 or TRBD2 (5 bases each). Trimming took 6 bases from V and 5 from J, leaving 19 bases between them. Per the germline V gene, CDR1 is SNHLY and CDR2 is FYNNEI. The CDR3 is made up of 16 amino acids. In DNA form, the CDR3 reads TGTGCCAGCAGCCCCATAGGGACCAGCAGAACCGGGGAGCTGTTTTTT. This codes for CASSPIGTSRTGELFF.

This clonotype was recorded once. This chain uses TRBV15 with TRBJ2-5, with D perhaps TRBD2 (5 bases). The germline V and J ends were trimmed by 6 bases and 7 bases, with 6 bases remaining between them. The germline gives CDR1 LNHNV, CDR2 YYDKDF (reference sequence). The CDR3 is 10 residues long. The CDR3: CATRLGTQYF. CDR3 nucleotides: TGTGCCACCAGACTAGGGACCCAGTACTTC.

This clonotype was seen many times. J is TRBJ1-3 and V is TRBV20-1; TRBD1 aligns across 7 bases. The CDR3 is 13 amino acids. V lost 1 base and J lost 3; bases outside the gene matches: 0. Germline V gene data show CDR1 as DFQATT and CDR2 as SNEGSKA (reference sequence). CDR3 region: CSARGTGGNTIYF. The CDR3, as DNA: TGCAGTGCTAGAGGGACAGGTGGAAACACCATATATTTT.

This clonotype was found many times. The rearrangement uses TRBV25-1 and TRBJ1-1; no definite D call. Germline V gene data show CDR1 as MGHDK and CDR2 as SYGVNS. The length of the CDR3 is 13 residues. V lost 2 bases and J 2 bases, leaving 6 bases between the germline ends. The DNA for the CDR3 is TGTGCCAGCAGTGAACTCTCAAACACTGAAGCTTTCTTT. Protein sequence: CASSELSNTEAFF.

The sample holds many counts of this clonotype. This chain links TRBV3-1 with TRBJ2-5; D possibly corresponds to TRBD1 (6 bases). V was cut by 1 base and J by 1 base, with 7 bases left in between. The CDR3 length is 14 residues. Germline V gene sequence: CDR1 LGHDT, CDR2 YNNKEL (reference sequence). CDR3 nucleotide sequence: TGTGCCAGCAGCCAAGGACAGGTCCAAGAGACCCAGTACTTC. Protein sequence: CASSQGQVQETQYF.

This clonotype showed up just a few times. J is TRBJ2-7 and V is TRBV4-3; TRBD1 agrees at 8 bases. Per the germline V gene, CDR1 is LGHNA and CDR2 is YSLEER. V lost 6 bases and J lost 7; bases outside the gene matches: 11. This CDR3 is built from 14 residues. CDR3 residues: CASSSPTGTGEQYF. CDR3 in DNA: TGCGCCAGCAGTTCCCCTACAGGGACAGGTGAGCAGTACTTC.

J is TRBJ1-4 and V is TRBV7-2, with D possibly being TRBD1 (5 bases). The CDR3 spans 13 residues. Germline assignment: CDR1 SGHTA and CDR2 FQGNSA. Trimming stripped 8 bases from V and 7 bases from J, with 14 bases between. CDR3 nucleotides: TGTGCCAGCCGGGGACTAGCGGGTGAAAAACTGTTTTTT. Translation: CASRGLAGEKLFF.

A single count supports this clonotype. The genes are TRBV12-3 or TRBV12-4 and TRBJ1-4; no firm D call. This CDR3 region has 14 residues. V lost 3 bases and J lost 8, with 13 bases in between. The CDR3 nucleotides read TGTGCCAGCAGTTTTGTAAGCGGCTACGAAAAACTGTTTTTT. Translated, it gives CASSFVSGYEKLFF.